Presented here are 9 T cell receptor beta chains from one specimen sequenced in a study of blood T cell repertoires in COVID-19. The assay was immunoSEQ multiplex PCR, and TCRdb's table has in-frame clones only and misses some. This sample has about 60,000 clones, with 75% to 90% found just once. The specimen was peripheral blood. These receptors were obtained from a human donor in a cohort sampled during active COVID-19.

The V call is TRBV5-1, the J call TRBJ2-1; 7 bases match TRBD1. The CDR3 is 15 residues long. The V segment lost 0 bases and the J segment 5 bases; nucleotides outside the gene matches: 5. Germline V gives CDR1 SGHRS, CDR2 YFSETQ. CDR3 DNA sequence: TGCGCCAGCAGCTTGGAGGCAGGGGGAGACAATGAGCAGTTCTTC. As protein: CASSLEAGGDNEQFF.

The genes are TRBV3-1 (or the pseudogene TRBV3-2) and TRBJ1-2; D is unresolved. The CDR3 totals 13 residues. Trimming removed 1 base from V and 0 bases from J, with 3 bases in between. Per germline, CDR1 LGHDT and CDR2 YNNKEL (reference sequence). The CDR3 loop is CASSQGANYGYTF. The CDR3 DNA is TGTGCCAGCAGCCAAGGAGCTAACTATGGCTACACCTTC.

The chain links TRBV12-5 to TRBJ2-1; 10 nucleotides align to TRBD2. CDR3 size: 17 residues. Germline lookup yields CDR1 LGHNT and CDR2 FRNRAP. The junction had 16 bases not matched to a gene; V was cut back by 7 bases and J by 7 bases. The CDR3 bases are TGTGCTAGTGACGCTAGCGGGAGCAGGACGGTAGGGAATGAGCAGTTCTTC. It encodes CASDASGSRTVGNEQFF.

The CDR3 protein is CASSISGRASYEQYF. The CDR3 DNA follows: TGTGCCAGCAGCATTAGCGGGAGGGCCTCCTACGAGCAGTACTTC. This chain joins TRBV11-2 and TRBJ2-7, with TRBD2 matching 11 bases. The CDR3 runs to 15 residues. Germline loops: CDR1 SGHAT, CDR2 FQNNGV. V lost 5 bases to trimming and J lost 0 bases; unmatched junction nucleotides: 3.

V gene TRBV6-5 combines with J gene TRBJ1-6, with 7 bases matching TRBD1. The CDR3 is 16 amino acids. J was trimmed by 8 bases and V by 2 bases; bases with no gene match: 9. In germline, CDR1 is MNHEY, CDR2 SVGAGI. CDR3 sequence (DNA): TGTGCCAGCAGTTACGGACAGGATGGTTGGGATTCACCCCTCCACTTT. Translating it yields CASSYGQDGWDSPLHF.

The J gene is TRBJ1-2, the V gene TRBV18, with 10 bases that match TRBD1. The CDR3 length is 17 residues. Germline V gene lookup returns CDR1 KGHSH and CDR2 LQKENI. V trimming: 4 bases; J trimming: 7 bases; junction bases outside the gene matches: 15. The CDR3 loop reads CASSQSGTGATQRGYTF. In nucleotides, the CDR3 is TGTGCCAGCTCACAATCTGGGACAGGGGCAACTCAACGTGGCTACACCTTC.

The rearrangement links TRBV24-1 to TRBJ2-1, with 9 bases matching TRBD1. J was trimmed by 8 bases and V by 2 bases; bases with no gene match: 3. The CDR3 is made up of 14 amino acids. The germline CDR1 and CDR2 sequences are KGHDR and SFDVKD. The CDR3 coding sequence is TGTGCCACCAGTGATTCCCGGGACAGGGATGAGCAGTTCTTC. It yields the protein CATSDSRDRDEQFF.

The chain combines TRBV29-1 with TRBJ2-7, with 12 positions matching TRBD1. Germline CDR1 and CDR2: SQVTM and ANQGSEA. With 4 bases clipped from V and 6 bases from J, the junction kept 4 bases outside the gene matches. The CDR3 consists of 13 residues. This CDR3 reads CSVGGTGGFEQYF. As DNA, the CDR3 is TGCAGCGTTGGCGGGACAGGGGGCTTCGAGCAGTACTTC.

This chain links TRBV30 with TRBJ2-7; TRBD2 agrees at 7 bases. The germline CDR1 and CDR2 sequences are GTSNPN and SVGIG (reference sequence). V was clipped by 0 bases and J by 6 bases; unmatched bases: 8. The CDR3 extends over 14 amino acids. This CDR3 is CAWSVVGGQGEQYF. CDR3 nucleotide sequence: TGTGCCTGGAGTGTAGTGGGAGGGCAGGGCGAGCAGTACTTC.